This T cell receptor beta chain is drawn from a study of T cell responses to AZD1222 COVID-19 vaccine. Study summary: Second-dose schedules of about 4 or about 12 weeks were combined. Findings of the study overall: CD4 TCRs covered the whole spike, strongest at regions 160-218 and 743-854. Most donors were white British and more were female, and clonal diversity was possibly underestimated.

V lost 6 bases, J lost 2 bases, and 5 bases stayed unmatched. The CDR3 length is 14 residues. The germline V gene has CDR1 MNHEY and CDR2 SVGAGI. Details on this clone: The antigen is not known.

Repertoires were generated with immunoSEQ multiplex PCR, while TCRdb's copy carries only in-frame clones and drops some. Of 110,000 to 150,000 clones in the sample, over 90% were seen once. The chain has TRBV6-5 and TRBJ2-7, with TRBD1 matching over 9 bases. The TCR sequence derives from an adult in good health. Sequenced here: peripheral blood, sampled on day 0 of AZD1222 vaccination. CDR3 sequence (DNA): TGTGCCAGCAGGCGGGACAGGGATCCCTACGAGCAGTACTTC. This sequence encodes CASRRDRDPYEQYF.